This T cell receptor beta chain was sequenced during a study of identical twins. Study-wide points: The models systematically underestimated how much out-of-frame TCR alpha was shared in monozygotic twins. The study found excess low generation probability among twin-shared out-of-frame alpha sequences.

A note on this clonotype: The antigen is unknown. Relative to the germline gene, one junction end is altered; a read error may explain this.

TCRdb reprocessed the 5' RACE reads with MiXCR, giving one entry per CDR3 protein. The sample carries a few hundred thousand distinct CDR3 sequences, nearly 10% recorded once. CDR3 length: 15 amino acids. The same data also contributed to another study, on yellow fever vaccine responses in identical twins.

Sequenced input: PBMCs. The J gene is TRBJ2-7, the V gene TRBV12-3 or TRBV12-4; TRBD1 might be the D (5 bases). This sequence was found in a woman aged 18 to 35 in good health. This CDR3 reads CTSSLQSGPSYEQYF. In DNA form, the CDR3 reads TGTACCAGCAGTTTACAGTCAGGGCCGTCCTACGAGCAGTACTTC.